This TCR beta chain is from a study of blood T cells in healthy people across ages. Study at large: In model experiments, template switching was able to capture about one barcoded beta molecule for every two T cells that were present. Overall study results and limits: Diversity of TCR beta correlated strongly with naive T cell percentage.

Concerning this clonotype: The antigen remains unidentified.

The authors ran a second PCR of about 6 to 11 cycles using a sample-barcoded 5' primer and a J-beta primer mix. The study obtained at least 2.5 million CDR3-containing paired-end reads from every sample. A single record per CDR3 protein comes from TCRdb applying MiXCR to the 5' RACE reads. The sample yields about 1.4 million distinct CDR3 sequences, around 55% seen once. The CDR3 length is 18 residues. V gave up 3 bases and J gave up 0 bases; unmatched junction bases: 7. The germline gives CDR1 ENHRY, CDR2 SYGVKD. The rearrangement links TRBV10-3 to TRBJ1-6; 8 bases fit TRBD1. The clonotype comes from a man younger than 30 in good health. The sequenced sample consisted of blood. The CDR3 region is CAISESQGASSYNSPLHF. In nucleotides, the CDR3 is TGTGCCATCAGTGAAAGTCAGGGGGCGAGCTCCTATAATTCACCCCTCCACTTT.